Listed below are T cell receptor beta chains from one sample, sequenced in a study of shared clonotypes between healthy human individuals. Only in-frame clones appear in the TCRdb table, and some are missing; sequencing was by immunoSEQ multiplex PCR. The table lists around 620,000 clones, approximately 96% of them singletons. The sequencing sample was made of naive CD8+ T cells sorted from blood. The receptors here all came from a woman aged 25 to 39 in good health. Each CDR3 is given with its conserved first and last residue. The D gene is left open where the match is weak. Rows give clone size only sometimes, using once, few, many, or a class for an expanded clone.

j_call: TRBJ2-2
d_call: TRBD2
v_call: TRBV5-1
clone_size: -
cdr3_nt: TGCGCCAGCAGCTTGGTCCTAGCGGGAGGTACCGGGGAGCTGTTTTTT
cdr3_aa: CASSLVLAGGTGELFF

j_call: TRBJ2-1
d_call: -
v_call: TRBV7-9
clone_size: -
cdr3_nt: TGTGCCAGCAGCCCGGACTACAATGAGCAGTTCTTC
cdr3_aa: CASSPDYNEQFF

j_call: TRBJ1-1
d_call: -
v_call: TRBV6-1
clone_size: -
cdr3_nt: TGTGCCACCGCGGAGGGGATCACTGAAGCTTTCTTT
cdr3_aa: CATAEGITEAFF

j_call: TRBJ1-5
d_call: -
v_call: TRBV18
clone_size: -
cdr3_nt: TGTGCCAGCTCACCGGGGGGGTTTAGCCATCAGCCCCAGCATTTT
cdr3_aa: CASSPGGFSHQPQHF

j_call: TRBJ2-7
d_call: -
v_call: TRBV11-2
clone_size: -
cdr3_nt: TGTGCCAGCAGCTTACTAGACTCCTACGAGCAGTACTTC
cdr3_aa: CASSLLDSYEQYF

j_call: TRBJ1-5
d_call: -
v_call: TRBV2
clone_size: -
cdr3_nt: TGTGCCAGCGCGGGCACTAACCAGCCCCAGCATTTT
cdr3_aa: CASAGTNQPQHF

j_call: TRBJ2-1
d_call: TRBD1
v_call: TRBV6-5
clone_size: -
cdr3_nt: TGTGCCAGCAGTCCTACCGGGACAGGGTTCAATGAGCAGTTCTTC
cdr3_aa: CASSPTGTGFNEQFF

j_call: TRBJ1-2
d_call: TRBD1
v_call: TRBV25-1
clone_size: once
cdr3_nt: TGTGCCACCTATACCGGACAGGGGGAGAGTGGCTACACCTTC
cdr3_aa: CATYTGQGESGYTF

j_call: TRBJ2-7
d_call: TRBD2
v_call: TRBV2
clone_size: -
cdr3_nt: TGTGCCAGCAGGCCCTCTAGCGGGAGGGTGTCGAACGAGCAGTACTTC
cdr3_aa: CASRPSSGRVSNEQYF

j_call: TRBJ2-7
d_call: TRBD1
v_call: TRBV2
clone_size: -
cdr3_nt: TGTGCCAGCAGCGCCACCGGGACAGGGATACGCGAGCAGTACTTC
cdr3_aa: CASSATGTGIREQYF

j_call: TRBJ1-5
d_call: -
v_call: TRBV12-1
clone_size: once
cdr3_nt: TGTGCCAGCAGCTTTCTTCCGGTAGGGGAACCCCAGCATTTT
cdr3_aa: CASSFLPVGEPQHF

j_call: TRBJ1-1
d_call: -
v_call: TRBV5-1
clone_size: -
cdr3_nt: TGCGCCAGCAGCTTGGCAGGACCCGTCACTGAAGCTTTCTTT
cdr3_aa: CASSLAGPVTEAFF

j_call: TRBJ2-5
d_call: -
v_call: TRBV6-5
clone_size: once
cdr3_nt: TGTGCCACCTCGGATGGGAATCAAGAGACCCAGTACTTC
cdr3_aa: CATSDGNQETQYF

j_call: TRBJ2-1
d_call: TRBD2
v_call: TRBV11-2
clone_size: once
cdr3_nt: TGTGCCAGCAGGAGTACGTGGACTAGCGGGAGGGCGGGTGAGCAGTTCTTC
cdr3_aa: CASRSTWTSGRAGEQFF

j_call: TRBJ2-5
d_call: -
v_call: TRBV9
clone_size: once
cdr3_nt: TGTGCCAGCAGCGTAGGGGGCCAGCAAGAGACCCAGTACTTC
cdr3_aa: CASSVGGQQETQYF

j_call: TRBJ1-1
d_call: TRBD1
v_call: TRBV10-2
clone_size: -
cdr3_nt: TGCGCCAGCAGGTTGGACAGGTCAGACACTGAAGCTTTCTTT
cdr3_aa: CASRLDRSDTEAFF

j_call: TRBJ2-3
d_call: -
v_call: TRBV5-4
clone_size: -
cdr3_nt: TGTGCCAGCAGCTTCTCCCTGGTAGCCGGCACAGATACGCAGTATTTT
cdr3_aa: CASSFSLVAGTDTQYF

j_call: TRBJ2-7
d_call: -
v_call: TRBV5-1
clone_size: -
cdr3_nt: TGCGCCAGCAGCTTGGGGACAGACTCCTACGAGCAGTACTTC
cdr3_aa: CASSLGTDSYEQYF

j_call: TRBJ2-2
d_call: TRBD2
v_call: TRBV19
clone_size: -
cdr3_nt: TGTGCCAGTAGTATAGTCGGGCTAGCGGGAGCCGGGGAGCTGTTTTTT
cdr3_aa: CASSIVGLAGAGELFF

j_call: TRBJ2-7
d_call: -
v_call: TRBV28
clone_size: once
cdr3_nt: TGTGCCAGCAGTTGGGGAGTTTTACCTAGCTCCTACGAGCAGTACTTC
cdr3_aa: CASSWGVLPSSYEQYF

j_call: TRBJ2-3
d_call: TRBD2
v_call: TRBV7-2
clone_size: -
cdr3_nt: TGTGCCAGCAGCTTATGGGCGCTAGCGGGAGCCCCGGGGGCAGATACGCAGTATTTT
cdr3_aa: CASSLWALAGAPGADTQYF

j_call: TRBJ2-1
d_call: TRBD2
v_call: TRBV6-5
clone_size: -
cdr3_nt: TGTGCCAGCAACCCTGGACTAGCTGGTGTCGATGAGCAGTTCTTC
cdr3_aa: CASNPGLAGVDEQFF

j_call: TRBJ2-1
d_call: TRBD2
v_call: TRBV7-9
clone_size: -
cdr3_nt: TGTGCCAGCAGCACAGACGAGGGACTAGCGGGAGACAATGAGCAGTTCTTC
cdr3_aa: CASSTDEGLAGDNEQFF

j_call: TRBJ2-7
d_call: TRBD2
v_call: TRBV28
clone_size: -
cdr3_nt: TGTGCCAGCAGTTATGCTAGCGGGAGGCACGAGCAGTACTTC
cdr3_aa: CASSYASGRHEQYF

j_call: TRBJ1-1
d_call: -
v_call: TRBV2
clone_size: -
cdr3_nt: TGTGCCAGCAGCCCGGGGGGGAACACTGAAGCTTTCTTT
cdr3_aa: CASSPGGNTEAFF

j_call: TRBJ2-7
d_call: -
v_call: TRBV14
clone_size: -
cdr3_nt: TGTGCCAGCAGCAAGGGACTGGCGGGACTGGCCCACTCCTACGAGCAGTACTTC
cdr3_aa: CASSKGLAGLAHSYEQYF